A single sample is the source of the 10 T cell receptor beta chains below, sequenced in a study of response to subunit inactivated influenza vaccine. Each CDR3 protein gets one entry after TCRdb re-called the RT-PCR reads with MiXCR. Altogether roughly 500,000 distinct CDR3 sequences are present, 15% to 20% being singletons, with the ten largest covering 3%. The sample here was CD4+ T cells sorted from PBMCs, taken around 25 months after vaccination. Receptors originate from a man in his fifties or sixties who received an inactivated influenza vaccine.

The genes are TRBV12-3 or TRBV12-4 and TRBJ1-5; unclear D gene. V gave up 5 bases and J gave up 7 bases, with 6 bases separating them. The CDR3 loop spans 11 amino acids. The CDR3 loop reads CASSRGQPQHF. The CDR3 region has the DNA TGTGCCAGCAGTCGGGGACAGCCCCAGCATTTT.

V usage is TRBV11-2 and J usage is TRBJ2-3; no clear D gene. In germline, CDR1 is SGHAT, CDR2 FQNNGV. This CDR3 is built from 14 residues. V was clipped by 6 bases and J by 1 base, with 11 bases between them. The CDR3 nucleotides read TGTGCCAGCAGTTCCCTGACCGGCACAGATACGCAGTATTTT. As protein: CASSSLTGTDTQYF.

This clonotype was seen once. The J gene is TRBJ1-1, the V gene TRBV7-8, with D hard to call. V lost 5 bases, J lost 5 bases, and 12 bases lay in between. The CDR3 runs to 13 residues. From germline, CDR1 is SGHVS and CDR2 FQNEAQ. In DNA, the CDR3 is TGTGCCAGCAGCGTAGGGTGGGAAACTGAAGCTTTCTTT. Its translation: CASSVGWETEAFF.

This clonotype occurred a few times. The gene calls are TRBV12-3 or TRBV12-4 and TRBJ1-3; TRBD1 matches 7 bases. The CDR3 spans 16 residues. V shed 6 bases and J 0 bases; nucleotides not matched to a gene: 8. The CDR3 DNA sequence: TGTGCCAGCAGCCGAAGAGGACAGGTCTCTGGAAACACCATATATTTT. This translates into CASSRRGQVSGNTIYF.

The rearrangement uses TRBV20-1 and TRBJ2-3; TRBD1 or TRBD2 may be the D gene (5 bases each). The CDR3 contains 13 residues. Per germline, CDR1 DFQATT and CDR2 SNEGSKA (reference sequence). CDR3 amino acids: CSAPRGTTDTQYF. CDR3 bases: TGCAGCGCCCCACGTGGGACCACAGATACGCAGTATTTT.

The chain employs TRBV28 and TRBJ2-5; D unclear. V dropped 4 bases and J dropped 2 bases, with 11 bases sitting between them. The CDR3 runs to 14 residues. The germline gives CDR1 MDHEN, CDR2 SYDVKM. The CDR3 loop is CASSSPTTQETQYF. As DNA, the CDR3 is TGTGCCAGCAGTTCCCCGACCACACAAGAGACCCAGTACTTC.

V is TRBV12-3 or TRBV12-4 and J is TRBJ2-3; D is unresolved. With 7 bases removed from V and 0 bases from J, the gap between germline ends came to 8 bases. This CDR3 spans 13 amino acids. CDR3 bases: TGTGCCAGCATGACGGTGAGCACAGATACGCAGTATTTT. This translates into CASMTVSTDTQYF.

There are a few counts of this clonotype. The V and J genes are TRBV20-1 and TRBJ2-1; TRBD2 matches at 7 bases. CDR1 and CDR2 from the germline V gene are DFQATT and SNEGSKA (reference sequence). The ends lost 0 bases at V and 3 bases at J; junction bases unmatched: 8. CDR3 length equals 16 residues. CDR3 protein: CSARDSRGGYYNEQFF. Written as DNA, the CDR3 is TGCAGTGCTAGAGATTCGCGCGGGGGTTACTACAATGAGCAGTTCTTC.

The rearrangement links TRBV10-2 to TRBJ1-5; D unresolved. V lost 6 bases to trimming and J lost 0 bases, with 12 bases between them. CDR3 length: 15 residues. The germline gives CDR1 WSHSY, CDR2 SAAADI. For the CDR3, the DNA is TGCGCCAGCAGCTCAGGAGACTTTAGCAATCAGCCCCAGCATTTT. Residues: CASSSGDFSNQPQHF.

This clonotype came up many times. The chain couples TRBV4-2 to TRBJ2-2; TRBD1 matches at 7 bases. V dropped 5 bases and J dropped 3; count of bases not matched to a gene: 6. Germline-derived CDR1 and CDR2 are LGHNA and YNFKEQ. The CDR3 consists of 15 residues. In DNA, the CDR3 is TGTGCCAGCAGCAAACGACAGGGCGACACCGGGGAGCTGTTTTTT. Translation gives CASSKRQGDTGELFF.